This T cell receptor beta chain was captured by sequencing in a study of cytotoxic CD8 clonotypes in ibrutinib-treated CLL. Study context: Among the patients, fewer than twelve presented as relapsed/refractory and over 14 as treatment-naive; approximately 17 showed unmutated IGHV. Following a median roughly 12 months of treatment, with a range of 6 to 36, response samples were taken. Study-level results: Baseline clonality exceeded age-matched healthy donors and tracked circulating CD8+ T-cell counts. Under treatment, the uncommon public clonotypes either contracted or remained stable.

Method: immunoSEQ multiplex PCR; TCRdb's copy keeps in-frame clones and lacks some. The sample gives more than 200,000 clones, about three quarters of which show up once; 15% is in the top ten. As regards this clone: What it binds is unknown.

Sequenced material: PBMCs, taken after 24 months of ibrutinib treatment. The receptor was isolated from a human donor with chronic lymphocytic leukemia.

The CDR3 protein is CAILGGPGPYTEAFF. The DNA of the CDR3 is TGTGCCATCCTGGGTGGGCCAGGACCCTACACTGAAGCTTTCTTT. The chain couples TRBV28 to TRBJ1-1; no clear D. The CDR3 has 15 residues. Germline V gives CDR1 MDHEN, CDR2 SYDVKM. Trimming left V 10 bases short and J 3 bases short, with 21 bases between.